Given below is one T cell receptor beta chain in context. The antigen is unknown. The data derive from a study of cytomegalovirus exposure and HLA in healthy donors. General study findings and limits: A later analysis linked a missense DCLRE1C variant to TCR beta V- and J-gene trimming. Using a false discovery rate of 0.05, a later analysis showed that around 16,000 TCR beta sequences were associated with HLA alleles. Several of the most significant clusters appeared, in a later analysis, to be linked to common viral pathogens. The study designated 150 or so TCR beta chains cytomegalovirus-associated.

Germline CDR1 and CDR2: LGHNA and YNFKEQ. The CDR3 is 18 amino acids. V shed 3 bases and J shed 1 base, with 16 bases lying between them. PCR was performed using 60 Vbeta and 13 Jbeta primers. Assay used: immunoSEQ multiplex PCR; TCRdb lists only in-frame clones, some missing. The sample holds around 190,000 clones, over 65% seen once. V usage is TRBV4-2 and J usage is TRBJ1-6, with TRBD1 as a possible D gene (5 bases). This clonotype was sampled from a woman in her 30s in good health and CMV-seronegative. Sequenced material: PBMCs. The CDR3 DNA follows: TGTGCCAGCAGCCATAGGAATCAGGGAAGGTCCTATAATTCACCCCTCCACTTT. The encoded protein is CASSHRNQGRSYNSPLHF.